These 16 T cell receptor beta chains were all obtained from the same sample, sequenced in a study of T cells in Graves' hyperthyroidism and ophthalmopathy. Researchers took RNA transcripts and amplified the TCR beta CDR3 regions from them. A first-round RT-PCR of the TCR CDR3 used the HTBI primer set. Each CDR3 protein is one row after TCRdb ran MiXCR on the multiplex PCR reads. This table has 490,000 or so distinct CDR3 sequences, just under 20% appearing once. Material for sequencing was blood. The receptors were sampled from a man in his forties with Graves' ophthalmopathy.

V gene TRBV3-1 combines with J gene TRBJ1-2, with 8 bases matching TRBD1. From germline, CDR1 is LGHDT and CDR2 YNNKEL (reference sequence). With V trimmed by 6 bases and J by 8 bases, 8 bases remained unmatched. The CDR3 has 13 residues. CDR3 nucleotide sequence: TGTGCCAGCAGGCTTCAGGGGGCAGACGGCTACACCTTC. Protein product: CASRLQGADGYTF. Combining the CDR3 with reference TRBV3-1 and TRBJ1-2 gives the whole variable domain DTAVSQTPKYLVTQMGNDKSIKCEQNLGHDTMYWYKQDSKKFLKIMFSYNNKELIINETVPNRFSPKSPDKAHLNLHINSLELGDSAVYFCASRLQGADGYTFGSGTRLTVV.

This clonotype was seen only a few times. The rearrangement joins TRBV6-1 to TRBJ1-2, with TRBD1 identical over 8 bases. This CDR3 comprises 14 residues. V shed 6 bases and J 4 bases; nucleotides not matched to a gene: 7. Germline lookup yields CDR1 MNHNS and CDR2 SASEGT. The CDR3 loop is CASSTGQGLYGYTF. CDR3 nucleotide sequence: TGTGCCAGCAGCACTGGACAGGGACTCTATGGCTACACCTTC.

This clonotype has only a few counts. The chain links TRBV7-9 to TRBJ2-7, with 8 bases matching TRBD1. From germline, CDR1 is SEHNR and CDR2 FQNEAQ (reference sequence). The CDR3 sequence is 15 residues long. Unmatched junction bases numbered 8, after V lost 4 bases and J lost 3 bases. The CDR3 region is CASSSRTGLLYEQYF. CDR3 sequence (DNA): TGTGCCAGCAGCTCCCGGACAGGGCTTCTCTACGAGCAGTACTTC.

This clonotype has just a few counts. J is TRBJ1-1 and V is TRBV12-3 or TRBV12-4, with 7 bases matching TRBD1. The CDR3 sequence is 14 residues long. Trimming took 3 bases from V and 5 from J; bases not matched to a gene: 6. In DNA, the CDR3 is TGTGCCAGCAGTTTTGGCAGGGGGGAAACTGAAGCTTTCTTT. Translation: CASSFGRGETEAFF.

This chain uses TRBV29-1 with TRBJ2-1, with D perhaps being TRBD1 or TRBD2 (7 bases each). The CDR3 has 11 amino acids. Trimming pared 4 bases from V and 9 bases from J, leaving 10 bases between. CDR1 and CDR2 from the germline V gene are SQVTM and ANQGSEA. The CDR3 region has the DNA TGCAGCGTTGGCAGGGGGGGTGAGCAGTTCTTC. It translates to CSVGRGGEQFF.

This clonotype was recorded at least ten times. The chain combines TRBV9 with TRBJ2-5; no clear D. V dropped 0 bases and J dropped 2 bases, with 5 bases sitting between them. Germline V lookup: CDR1 SGDLS, CDR2 YYNGEE. The CDR3 extends over 13 amino acids. The CDR3 here is CASSVGAQETQYF. DNA for the CDR3: TGTGCCAGCAGCGTAGGGGCACAAGAGACCCAGTACTTC.

This clonotype was counted a few times. The chain carries TRBV6-1 and TRBJ1-2; D unresolved. V lost 10 bases, J lost 3 bases, and 18 bases lay in between. The germline gives CDR1 MNHNS, CDR2 SASEGT. The CDR3 is made up of 14 amino acids. The CDR3 sequence: CAIRLTGLYYGYTF. The CDR3 DNA reads TGTGCCATCAGATTGACCGGGTTATACTATGGCTACACCTTC.

The gene calls are TRBV27 and TRBJ2-1; 8 bases map to TRBD2. Trimming took 3 bases from V and 9 from J; bases not matched to a gene: 13. Germline V lookup: CDR1 MNHEY, CDR2 SMNVEV (reference sequence). This CDR3 spans 16 amino acids. CDR3 coding DNA: TGTGCCAGCAGTTTTCTAGCGGGCGCTTACAATGGTGAGCAGTTCTTC. This codes for CASSFLAGAYNGEQFF.

Many counts were recorded for this clonotype. The V and J genes are TRBV12-3 or TRBV12-4 and TRBJ2-3, with 10 nucleotides matching TRBD2. This CDR3 contains 16 residues. After removal of 4 bases from V and 3 bases from J, the junction contained 7 bases not matched to a gene. CDR3: CASSSGTSDLTDTQYF. CDR3 in DNA: TGTGCCAGCAGTTCCGGGACTAGCGATTTGACAGATACGCAGTATTTT.

The chain carries TRBV4-1 and TRBJ2-1; 9 bases agree with TRBD1. The germline V gene encodes CDR1 MGHRA and CDR2 YSYEKL. The CDR3 extends over 17 amino acids. With V trimmed by 4 bases and J by 0 bases, 7 bases remained unmatched. CDR3 bases: TGCGCCAGCAGCCGACTGGGACAGGGAACCTCCTACAATGAGCAGTTCTTC. Translating it yields CASSRLGQGTSYNEQFF.

This clonotype was picked up many times. V gene TRBV28 combines with J gene TRBJ2-3; TRBD2 aligns across 13 bases. J was trimmed by 2 bases and V by 2 bases; bases with no gene match: 4. The CDR3 consists of 17 residues. Looked up from germline, CDR1 is MDHEN and CDR2 is SYDVKM. This CDR3 reads CASSLPTSGRVTDTQYF. DNA for the CDR3: TGTGCCAGCAGTTTACCTACTAGCGGGAGGGTCACAGATACGCAGTATTTT.

This clonotype was picked up many times. The CDR3 coding sequence is TGTGCCAGCTCACCAGTGCAGGCAGAGAACACTGAAGCTTTCTTT. It codes for CASSPVQAENTEAFF. The chain employs TRBV18 and TRBJ1-1, with D unresolved. The CDR3 length is 15 residues. Trimming shortened V by 2 bases and J by 1 base, and 11 bases separated the two germline ends. Germline-derived CDR1 and CDR2 are KGHSH and LQKENI.

This clonotype appeared a few times. The rearrangement joins TRBV28 to TRBJ2-1, with a tentative D call TRBD1 (5 bases). Trimming stripped 6 bases from V and 1 base from J, with 16 bases between. The CDR3 loop spans 16 amino acids. The germline CDR1 and CDR2 sequences are MDHEN and SYDVKM. Here the CDR3 reads CASSRTSTESYNEQFF. The DNA for the CDR3 is TGTGCCAGCAGCAGGACCTCGACAGAATCCTACAATGAGCAGTTCTTC.

This clonotype was detected ten times or more. V gene TRBV4-2 combines with J gene TRBJ2-7; D possibly matches TRBD1 or TRBD2 (6 bases each). The CDR3 totals 16 residues. Germline assignment: CDR1 LGHNA and CDR2 YNFKEQ. The V end was cut by 0 bases, the J end by 2 bases, with 14 bases between. CDR3 bases: TGTGCCAGCAGCCAAGATGAAGGGGGGACCCCCTACGAGCAGTACTTC. The encoded protein is CASSQDEGGTPYEQYF.

The gene calls are TRBV6-1 and TRBJ2-2; 7 nucleotides align to TRBD1. Losses at the gene ends were 8 bases for V and 0 bases for J; bases not matched to a gene: 9. The CDR3 loop spans 16 amino acids. Germline CDR1 MNHNS, CDR2 SASEGT. The CDR3 nucleotides read TGTGCCAGCCCCTCCAGAGGGGGCGCGAACACCGGGGAGCTGTTTTTT. It is translated as CASPSRGGANTGELFF.

CDR3 loop: CASSLTRDRSYEQYF. The CDR3 bases are TGTGCCAGCAGCCTCACCCGGGACCGTTCCTACGAGCAGTACTTC. The chain combines TRBV3-1 with TRBJ2-7; D may be TRBD1 or TRBD2 (5 bases each). Germline CDR1 and CDR2: LGHDT and YNNKEL (reference sequence). The CDR3 runs 15 residues. V was pared by 4 bases and J by 1 base, with 14 bases between.